This T cell receptor beta chain was identified in a study of T cell repertoires in ileal Crohn's disease. Study information: M6 samples are neoterminal ileum biopsies from postoperative colonoscopy.

The method was immunoSEQ multiplex PCR; TCRdb's version includes in-frame clones alone and lacks a portion of them. The table lists over 8,500 clones, 80% to 90% of them singletons, with over 12% in the top ten. Time point defined: neoterminal ileum biopsy at postoperative endoscopy, about 6 months after surgery. CDR3 length: 13 amino acids. From germline, CDR1 is SGHTA and CDR2 FQGTGA. Trimming cost V 6 bases and J 5 bases, with 10 bases left between them. J is TRBJ2-2 and V is TRBV7-3; a possible D gene is TRBD1 (5 bases). This sequence was found in an adult with Crohn's disease. Input material: ileal tissue. This CDR3 is CASRAGSTGELFF. Here the CDR3 DNA reads TGTGCCAGCAGGGCAGGGTCTACCGGGGAGCTGTTTTTT. Complete variable domain (other parts from reference TRBV7-3 and TRBJ2-2): GAGVSQTPSNKVTEKGKYVELRCDPISGHTALYWYRQSLGQGPEFLIYFQGTGAADDSGLPNDRFFAVRPEGSVSTLKIQRTERGDSAVYLCASRAGSTGELFFGEGSRLTVL.